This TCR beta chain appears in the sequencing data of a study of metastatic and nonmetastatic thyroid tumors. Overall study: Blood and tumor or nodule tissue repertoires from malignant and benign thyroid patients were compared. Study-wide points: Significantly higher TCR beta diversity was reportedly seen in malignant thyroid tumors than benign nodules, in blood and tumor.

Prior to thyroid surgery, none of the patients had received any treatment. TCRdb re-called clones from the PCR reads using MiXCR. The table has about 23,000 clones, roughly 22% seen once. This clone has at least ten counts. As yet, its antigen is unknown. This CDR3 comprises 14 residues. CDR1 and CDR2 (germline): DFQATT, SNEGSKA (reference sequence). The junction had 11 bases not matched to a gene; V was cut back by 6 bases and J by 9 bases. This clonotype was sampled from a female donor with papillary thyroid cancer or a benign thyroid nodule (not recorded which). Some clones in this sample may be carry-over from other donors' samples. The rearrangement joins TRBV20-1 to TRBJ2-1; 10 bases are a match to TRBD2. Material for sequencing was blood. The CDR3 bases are TGCAGTGCCCCCGCCGCTAGCGGGAGTGTTGAGCAGTTCTTC. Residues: CSAPAASGSVEQFF.